This paragraph reports one T cell receptor beta chain. Its antigen is unknown. This entry belongs to a study of beta chain features in type 1 diabetes. Study results and caveats: A moderate, significant TCRB CDR3 shortening appeared in type 1 diabetes across four CD4+ subsets. Patients and controls would share equally any PCR tilt toward shorter templates. Type 1 diabetes patients had VDJ junctions that carried fewer insertions and more deletions.

CDR3 length equals 15 residues. The V gene's germline CDR1 is SGDLS and CDR2 YYNGEE. The junction had 5 bases not matched to a gene; V was cut back by 0 bases and J by 2 bases. Isolated RNA was reverse transcribed in full, so expressed TCRB transcripts were sequenced. Profiling relied on immunoSEQ multiplex PCR, and the TCRdb table lists in-frame clones only, not all of them. The sample records 250,000 or so clones, around 21% being singletons. Sequenced: naive CD4+ T cells from blood. The source is a woman in her 40s with type 1 diabetes. The V and J genes are TRBV9 and TRBJ2-7; TRBD2 matches at 7 bases. CDR3: CASSVGQAGAYEQYF. The CDR3 DNA sequence: TGTGCCAGCAGCGTAGGTCAGGCGGGAGCCTACGAGCAGTACTTC.